This T cell receptor beta chain is drawn from a study of blood T cell repertoires in COVID-19. Sequenced by immunoSEQ multiplex PCR; TCRdb stores in-frame clones only, minus some. This table has under 140,000 clones, approximately 90% appearing once. Trimming stripped 0 bases from V and 11 bases from J, with 10 bases between. The CDR3 runs 12 residues. This clone came up once. The source of this sequence is a human donor in a cohort sampled during active COVID-19. This chain connects TRBV12-3 or TRBV12-4 to TRBJ1-1; D is perhaps TRBD1 (6 bases). Sequences were obtained from peripheral blood. CDR3 residues: CASSLAGGGAFF. The DNA of the CDR3 is TGTGCCAGCAGTTTAGCGGGGGGGGGCGCTTTCTTT.